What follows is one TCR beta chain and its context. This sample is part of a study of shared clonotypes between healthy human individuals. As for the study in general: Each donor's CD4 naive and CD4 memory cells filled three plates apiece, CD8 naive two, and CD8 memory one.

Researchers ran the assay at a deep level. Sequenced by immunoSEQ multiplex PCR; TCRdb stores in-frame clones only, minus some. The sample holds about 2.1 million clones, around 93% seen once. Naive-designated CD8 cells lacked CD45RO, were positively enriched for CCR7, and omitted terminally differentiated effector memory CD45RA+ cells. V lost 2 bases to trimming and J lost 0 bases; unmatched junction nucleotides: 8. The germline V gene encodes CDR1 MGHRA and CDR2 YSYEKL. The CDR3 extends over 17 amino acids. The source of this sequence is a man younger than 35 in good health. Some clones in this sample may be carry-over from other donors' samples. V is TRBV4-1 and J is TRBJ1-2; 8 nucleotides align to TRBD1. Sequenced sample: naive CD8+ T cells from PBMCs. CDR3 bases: TGCGCCAGCAGCCAACAGGGACAGGTTTCGTCTAACTATGGCTACACCTTC. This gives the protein CASSQQGQVSSNYGYTF.